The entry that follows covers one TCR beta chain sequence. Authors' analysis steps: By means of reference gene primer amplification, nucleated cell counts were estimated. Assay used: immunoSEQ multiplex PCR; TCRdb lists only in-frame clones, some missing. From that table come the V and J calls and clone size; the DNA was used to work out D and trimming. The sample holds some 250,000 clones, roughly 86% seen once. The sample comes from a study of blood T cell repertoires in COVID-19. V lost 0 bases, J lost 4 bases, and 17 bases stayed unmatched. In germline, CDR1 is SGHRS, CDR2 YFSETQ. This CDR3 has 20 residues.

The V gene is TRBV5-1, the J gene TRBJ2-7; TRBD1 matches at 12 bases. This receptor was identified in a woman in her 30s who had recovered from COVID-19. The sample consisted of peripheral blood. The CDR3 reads CASSLELSGTGGFGGYEQYF. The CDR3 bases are TGCGCCAGCAGCTTGGAACTCTCCGGGACAGGGGGCTTCGGCGGGTACGAGCAGTACTTC.